This T cell receptor beta chain originates from a study of regulatory dendritic cells for organ transplantation. Sorted T cells were CFSE-labeled and cultured five to six days with allogeneic regulatory or mature dendritic cells at 1:10. With 5 bases clipped from V and 8 bases from J, the junction kept 6 bases outside the gene matches. There are 15 residues in the CDR3. CDR1 is LNHNV and CDR2 is YYDKDF in the germline V gene (reference sequence). The study, taken as a whole, reports: Naive CD4+ and CD8+ repertoires were highly diverse; memory CD8+ was most oligoclonal. Memory CD8+ clonal expansion seemed more limited with regulatory than mature dendritic cells.

As for this clone: Its antigen is unidentified.

Repertoires were generated with immunoSEQ multiplex PCR, while TCRdb's copy carries only in-frame clones and drops some. The sample lists 3,500 to 5,000 clones, approximately 74% occurring once. The TCR sequence derives from a human donor in good health. The chain carries TRBV15 and TRBJ2-1; 13 bases align to TRBD2. Sequenced input: memory CD8+ T cells from blood cultured with dendritic cells. As to subset: CD45RO+ memory T cells. CDR3: CATSSTSGGAYEQFF. Written as DNA, the CDR3 is TGTGCCACCAGCTCCACTAGCGGGGGGGCCTATGAGCAGTTCTTC.